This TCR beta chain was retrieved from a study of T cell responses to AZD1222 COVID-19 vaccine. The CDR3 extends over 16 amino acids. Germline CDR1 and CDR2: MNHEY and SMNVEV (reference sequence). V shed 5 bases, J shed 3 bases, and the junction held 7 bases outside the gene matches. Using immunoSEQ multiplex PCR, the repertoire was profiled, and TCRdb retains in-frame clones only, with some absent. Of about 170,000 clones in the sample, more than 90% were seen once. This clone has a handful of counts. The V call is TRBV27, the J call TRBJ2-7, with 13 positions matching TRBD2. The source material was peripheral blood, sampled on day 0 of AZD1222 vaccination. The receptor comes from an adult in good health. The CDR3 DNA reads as TGTGCCAGCAGTACTCGCTGGACTAGCGGGAGCTACGAGCAGTACTTC. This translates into CASSTRWTSGSYEQYF.